The 30 T cell receptor beta chains reported below all come from one sample, sequenced in a study of Ad26.COV2.S vaccination and SARS-CoV-2 variants. Described treatment: approximately 18 received Ad26.COV2.S at low or high dose, single or two shots; about 5 received placebo; per-sample allocation not given. Day 63 following the first vaccine or placebo injection was when the samples were taken. Using immunoSEQ multiplex PCR, the repertoire was profiled, and TCRdb retains in-frame clones only, with some absent. The sample has hundreds of thousands of clones; around 89% are singletons. The material was peripheral blood, obtained in a trial of Ad26.COV2.S vaccine versus placebo. These receptors were collected from a person aged 18-60 years who received the Ad26.COV2.S COVID-19 vaccine or a placebo.

This chain connects TRBV28 to TRBJ2-7; 7 bases are shared with TRBD1. The V segment lost 4 bases and the J segment 0 bases; nucleotides outside the gene matches: 9. CDR3 size: 16 residues. Germline V CDR1 and CDR2: MDHEN, SYDVKM. The CDR3 is CASSSIRTGASYEQYF. The CDR3 DNA sequence: TGTGCCAGCAGTTCAATCCGGACAGGCGCCTCCTACGAGCAGTACTTC.

This clone came up once. This chain joins TRBV9 and TRBJ2-2; tentatively, D is TRBD2 (6 bases). Trimming removed 0 bases at V and 7 bases at J, with 13 bases between. Germline-derived CDR1 and CDR2 are SGDLS and YYNGEE. The CDR3 is made up of 15 amino acids. CDR3 amino acids: CASSVGGVFGGELFF. CDR3 in DNA: TGTGCCAGCAGCGTAGGCGGGGTTTTTGGCGGGGAGCTGTTTTTT.

The chain joins TRBV28 to TRBJ2-7, with D perhaps TRBD2 (6 bases). CDR1 and CDR2 from the germline V gene are MDHEN and SYDVKM. V was clipped by 3 bases and J by 1 base, with 16 bases between them. The CDR3 length is 16 residues. CDR3 bases: TGTGCCAGCAGTTTTGTTATCGGGGAGGATTCCTACGAGCAGTACTTC. It specifies CASSFVIGEDSYEQYF.

This clone has only a few counts. The chain uses TRBV19 and TRBJ1-2; 7 nucleotides line up with TRBD1. Looked up from germline, CDR1 is LNHDA and CDR2 is SQIVND (reference sequence). This CDR3 has 11 residues. Trimming at V came to 9 bases and at J to 8 bases, leaving 6 bases not matched to a gene. The CDR3 DNA is TGTGCCAGCCTAAACAGGGGCGGCTACACCTTC. Encoded protein: CASLNRGGYTF. Variable domain in full (rest from reference TRBV19 and TRBJ1-2): DGGITQSPKYLFRKEGQNVTLSCEQNLNHDAMYWYRQDPGQGLRLIYYSQIVNDFQKGDIAEGYSVSREKKESFPLTVTSAQKNPTAFYLCASLNRGGYTFGSGTRLTVV.

This clone was detected only once. The chain combines TRBV2 with TRBJ1-6; D is unresolved. Germline CDR1 and CDR2: SNHLY and FYNNEI. V dropped 3 bases and J dropped 5 bases, with 14 bases sitting between them. The CDR3 spans 16 residues. CDR3 sequence: CASSEVVTPNNSPLHF. CDR3 sequence (DNA): TGTGCCAGCAGTGAGGTAGTGACCCCCAATAATTCACCCCTCCACTTT.

This clone was found once. V gene TRBV12-3 or TRBV12-4 combines with J gene TRBJ2-2; TRBD1 is a possible D gene (6 bases). CDR3 length equals 13 residues. Between the trimmed V and J ends, which lost 7 bases and 5 bases, there was a span of 11 bases. The chain's CDR3 is CASISGVTGELFF. For the CDR3, the DNA is TGTGCCAGCATTTCAGGGGTTACCGGGGAGCTGTTTTTT.

This chain joins TRBV11-2 and TRBJ2-5; a weak D match, TRBD2 (6 bases). CDR3 length: 16 amino acids. Germline V lookup: CDR1 SGHAT, CDR2 FQNNGV. V lost 1 base and J 4 bases, leaving 16 bases between the germline ends. The CDR3 spells CASSLGTRAGGETQYF. CDR3 in DNA: TGTGCCAGCAGCTTAGGGACCAGGGCCGGGGGAGAGACCCAGTACTTC.

This chain connects TRBV4-1 to TRBJ1-2, with a weak D call TRBD1 (5 bases). The CDR3 is 16 amino acids. Trimming cost V 0 bases and J 8 bases, with 19 bases left between them. Germline lookup yields CDR1 MGHRA and CDR2 YSYEKL. The CDR3 reads CASSQDAGGGAAGYTF. For the CDR3, the DNA is TGCGCCAGCAGCCAAGATGCTGGAGGCGGGGCGGCCGGCTACACCTTC.

In this sample, this clone turned up a few times. The chain has TRBV5-1 and TRBJ1-2, with 7 bases that match TRBD1. V dropped 4 bases and J dropped 2; count of bases not matched to a gene: 5. CDR3 size: 14 residues. Germline CDR1 reads SGHRS; CDR2 reads YFSETQ. CDR3 loop: CASSPRQGNYGYTF. CDR3 nucleotide sequence: TGCGCCAGCAGCCCTAGACAGGGAAACTATGGCTACACCTTC.

This chain connects TRBV12-5 to TRBJ2-5; TRBD2 aligns across 15 bases. The V gene's germline CDR1 is LGHNT and CDR2 FRNRAP. There are 17 residues in the CDR3. V was pared by 2 bases and J by 4 bases, with 5 bases of the junction left unmatched. CDR3 coding DNA: TGTGCTAGTGGTTTGTCAAGGACTAGCGGGGGGGCAGAGACCCAGTACTTC. It codes for CASGLSRTSGGAETQYF.

The rearrangement uses TRBV14 and TRBJ2-3, with 9 bases aligning to TRBD2. Germline CDR1 SGHDN, CDR2 FVKESK. The junction had 5 bases not matched to a gene; V was cut back by 4 bases and J by 6 bases. This CDR3 has 14 amino acids. CDR3 amino acids: CASSRTSDFDTQYF. The CDR3, as DNA: TGTGCCAGCAGCCGGACTAGCGATTTTGATACGCAGTATTTT.

This clone has just a few counts. The V and J genes are TRBV19 and TRBJ2-6; no firm D call. CDR3 length: 15 residues. V was pared by 3 bases and J by 2 bases, with 8 bases between. Germline CDR1 reads LNHDA; CDR2 reads SQIVND (reference sequence). The chain's CDR3 is CASSIRVAGANVLTF. CDR3 DNA sequence: TGTGCCAGTAGTATCCGGGTAGCTGGGGCCAACGTCCTGACTTTC.

This rearrangement joins TRBV19 to TRBJ1-2, with D possibly matching TRBD1 (5 bases). Germline lookup yields CDR1 LNHDA and CDR2 SQIVND (reference sequence). V lost 3 bases to trimming and J lost 7 bases, with 15 bases between them. This CDR3 contains 14 residues. The CDR3 here is CASSIWAGKGGYTF. CDR3 sequence (DNA): TGTGCCAGTAGTATTTGGGCAGGGAAAGGTGGCTACACCTTC.

This clone was observed a single time. CDR3 nucleotide sequence: TGTGCCAGCAGTTTGGGACAGACGTATGGCTACACCTTC. This translates into CASSLGQTYGYTF. The rearrangement links TRBV12-3 or TRBV12-4 to TRBJ1-2; 7 bases are a match to TRBD1. J was trimmed by 5 bases and V by 3 bases; bases with no gene match: 3. The CDR3 length is 13 residues.

This sequence joins TRBV5-1 and TRBJ2-1; 9 nucleotides align to TRBD2. V gave up 2 bases and J gave up 9 bases; unmatched junction bases: 3. Germline V CDR1 and CDR2: SGHRS, YFSETQ. This CDR3 comprises 13 residues. For the CDR3, the DNA is TGCGCCAGCAGCTTTGGGCGGGAGGGTGAGCAGTTCTTC. Its protein is CASSFGREGEQFF.

This chain links TRBV5-4 with TRBJ2-1; 7 nucleotides line up with TRBD1. Germline trimming cut 4 bases from V and 10 bases from J; bases unmatched to any gene: 8. Germline CDR1 is SGHNT and CDR2 is YYREEE (reference sequence). The CDR3 runs to 13 residues. CDR3 region: CASSQRDSREQFF. CDR3 DNA sequence: TGTGCCAGCAGCCAAAGGGACAGCAGGGAGCAGTTCTTC.

The rearrangement links TRBV13 to TRBJ2-1; 7 nucleotides align to TRBD1. With V trimmed by 5 bases and J by 3 bases, 1 base remained unmatched. The germline CDR1 and CDR2 sequences are PRHDT and FYEKMQ (reference sequence). The CDR3 is 13 amino acids. The chain's CDR3 is CASSGTVYNEQFF. CDR3 DNA sequence: TGTGCCAGCAGCGGGACAGTCTACAATGAGCAGTTCTTC.

V usage is TRBV29-1 and J usage is TRBJ1-2; D not certain. V was cut by 2 bases and J by 4 bases, with 11 bases left in between. In germline, CDR1 is SQVTM, CDR2 ANQGSEA. This CDR3 contains 13 residues. This chain's CDR3 is CSVETDSIYGYTF. The DNA of the CDR3 is TGCAGCGTTGAAACGGACTCGATCTATGGCTACACCTTC.

This chain uses TRBV21-1 with TRBJ2-2; the D call TRBD1 from the table was never checked on the DNA. TRBV21-1 is classified as a pseudogene. This CDR3 has 15 residues. CDR3 amino acids: CASSTFTGLSGELFF. The CDR3 region has the DNA TGTGCCAGCAGCACGTTTACAGGGTTGTCCGGGGAGCTGTTTTTT.

Regarding this clone: Other DNA sequences from this sample encode an identical CDR3 as well. The J gene is TRBJ2-1, the V gene TRBV2; no clear D. V was pared by 3 bases and J by 9 bases, with 6 bases between. This CDR3 spans 11 amino acids. Looked up from germline, CDR1 is SNHLY and CDR2 is FYNNEI. The CDR3 DNA follows: TGTGCCAGCAGTGACAGCCGTGAGCAGTTCTTC. This sequence encodes CASSDSREQFF.

The table lists this clone with a count of one. The rearrangement links TRBV13 to TRBJ2-3; maybe TRBD2 (5 bases). The CDR3 runs to 15 residues. The V gene lost 2 bases and the J gene lost 0 bases, with 9 bases spanning the gap. Germline V gene sequence: CDR1 PRHDT, CDR2 FYEKMQ (reference sequence). This chain's CDR3 is CASSLLAGSTDTQYF. The CDR3 DNA is TGTGCCAGCAGCTTACTGGCGGGTAGCACAGATACGCAGTATTTT. Using reference TRBV13 and TRBJ2-3 for the parts outside the CDR3, the full variable domain is AAGVIQSPRHLIKEKRETATLKCYPIPRHDTVYWYQQGPGQDPQFLISFYEKMQSDKGSIPDRFSAQQFSDYHSELNMSSLELGDSALYFCASSLLAGSTDTQYFGPGTRLTVL.

The J gene is TRBJ2-1, the V gene TRBV19; D may be TRBD2 (5 bases). CDR3 size: 15 residues. V was clipped by 4 bases and J by 9 bases, with 19 bases between them. CDR1 is LNHDA, CDR2 SQIVND, per germline (reference sequence). CDR3: CASSTRSEPGSEQFF. The CDR3 nucleotides read TGTGCCAGTAGTACCCGTTCCGAGCCGGGGAGTGAGCAGTTCTTC.

The chain links TRBV30 to TRBJ1-3; D may be TRBD1 (6 bases). The CDR3 has 16 amino acids. V lost 2 bases, J lost 0 bases, and 14 bases lay in between. CDR1 and CDR2 from the germline V gene are GTSNPN and SVGIG (reference sequence). CDR3 in amino acids: CAWSRLDSYSGNTIYF. CDR3 sequence (DNA): TGTGCCTGGAGTCGACTGGACAGCTACTCTGGAAACACCATATATTTT.

The J gene is TRBJ2-3, the V gene TRBV30; no reliable D call. The CDR3 runs to 13 residues. V was shortened by 3 bases and J by 2 bases, with 9 bases between the two germline ends. Germline V lookup: CDR1 GTSNPN, CDR2 SVGIG (reference sequence). CDR3 sequence reads: CAWRANLTDTQYF. CDR3 bases: TGTGCCTGGAGGGCCAACCTCACAGATACGCAGTATTTT.

The rearrangement uses TRBV14 and TRBJ1-1, with D possibly matching TRBD1 (5 bases). The length of the CDR3 is 15 residues. The germline gives CDR1 SGHDN, CDR2 FVKESK. V shed 2 bases and J shed 5 bases, with 15 bases lying between them. The chain's CDR3 is CASSQLGQWGTEAFF. CDR3 in DNA: TGTGCCAGCAGCCAATTGGGGCAGTGGGGTACTGAAGCTTTCTTT.

The sample holds one count of this clone. The CDR3 region has the DNA TGTGCCACCAGAGCGGGGGGAGAGACCCAGTACTTC. Translation gives CATRAGGETQYF. V is TRBV11-2 and J is TRBJ2-5, with 9 nucleotides matching TRBD2. Germline-derived CDR1 and CDR2 are SGHAT and FQNNGV. The CDR3 has 12 residues. The J segment lost 4 bases and the V segment lost 10 bases, leaving 4 bases of the junction unmatched.

This clone is a singleton in its sample. The chain carries TRBV19 and TRBJ2-2; D is ambiguous. Germline CDR1 reads LNHDA; CDR2 reads SQIVND (reference sequence). Between the trimmed V and J ends, which lost 6 bases and 1 base, there was a span of 12 bases. The CDR3 length is 15 residues. For the CDR3, the DNA is TGTGCCAGTAGAATAAAGGCCAGGAACACCGGGGAGCTGTTTTTT. Its translation: CASRIKARNTGELFF.

This chain connects TRBV28 to TRBJ1-1, with a possible D match to TRBD1 (6 bases). This CDR3 is 14 amino acids long. Germline loops: CDR1 MDHEN, CDR2 SYDVKM. V shed 3 bases and J shed 5 bases, with 13 bases lying between them. The CDR3: CASSLRGLGTEAFF. The CDR3, as DNA: TGTGCCAGCAGTTTGCGGGGGCTCGGGACTGAAGCTTTCTTT.

The V and J genes are TRBV27 and TRBJ1-5; D call uncertain. Germline V gene data show CDR1 as MNHEY and CDR2 as SMNVEV (reference sequence). The V gene lost 3 bases and the J gene lost 7 bases, with 10 bases spanning the gap. The CDR3 spans 13 residues. The CDR3 coding sequence is TGTGCCAGCAGTTTGTCTGTCCGGCAGCCCCAGCATTTT. It specifies CASSLSVRQPQHF.

The rearrangement uses TRBV6-5 and TRBJ1-1; D perhaps matches TRBD1 (5 bases). This CDR3 spans 12 amino acids. The V end lost 0 bases, the J end lost 8 bases, and 7 bases lay between the germline ends. CDR1 MNHEY and CDR2 SVGAGI come from the germline V gene. The CDR3 reads CASSYSGGEAFF. In DNA, the CDR3 is TGTGCCAGCAGTTACTCCGGGGGGGAAGCTTTCTTT.